The present T cell receptor (beta chain) was sequenced within a study of control samples from healthy donors and cancer patients. The CDR3 is made up of 15 amino acids. The V gene lost 5 bases and the J gene lost 2 bases, with 15 bases spanning the gap. Germline CDR1 LNHDA, CDR2 SQIVND (reference sequence). Assay: immunoSEQ multiplex PCR; the TCRdb copy retains only in-frame clones and omits some. The data show 120,000 or so clones, more than 75% seen once. The chain links TRBV19 to TRBJ1-1, with D possibly TRBD1 on 6 matching bases. The sequence came from a man aged 60-69 years in good health. The sequenced sample was blood. The CDR3, as DNA: TGTGCCAGTAGTTTAATATCCAGGGGAAACACTGAAGCTTTCTTT. It yields the protein CASSLISRGNTEAFF.